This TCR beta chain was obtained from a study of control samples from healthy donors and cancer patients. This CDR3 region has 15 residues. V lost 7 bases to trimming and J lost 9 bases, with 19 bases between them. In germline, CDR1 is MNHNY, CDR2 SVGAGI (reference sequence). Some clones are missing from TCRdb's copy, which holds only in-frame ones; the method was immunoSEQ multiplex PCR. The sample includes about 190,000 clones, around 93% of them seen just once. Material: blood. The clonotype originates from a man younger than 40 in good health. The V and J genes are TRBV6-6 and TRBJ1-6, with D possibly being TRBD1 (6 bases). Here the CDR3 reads CASNIEGGKSSPLHF. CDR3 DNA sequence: TGTGCCAGCAATATAGAGGGGGGGAAGAGTTCACCCCTCCACTTT.